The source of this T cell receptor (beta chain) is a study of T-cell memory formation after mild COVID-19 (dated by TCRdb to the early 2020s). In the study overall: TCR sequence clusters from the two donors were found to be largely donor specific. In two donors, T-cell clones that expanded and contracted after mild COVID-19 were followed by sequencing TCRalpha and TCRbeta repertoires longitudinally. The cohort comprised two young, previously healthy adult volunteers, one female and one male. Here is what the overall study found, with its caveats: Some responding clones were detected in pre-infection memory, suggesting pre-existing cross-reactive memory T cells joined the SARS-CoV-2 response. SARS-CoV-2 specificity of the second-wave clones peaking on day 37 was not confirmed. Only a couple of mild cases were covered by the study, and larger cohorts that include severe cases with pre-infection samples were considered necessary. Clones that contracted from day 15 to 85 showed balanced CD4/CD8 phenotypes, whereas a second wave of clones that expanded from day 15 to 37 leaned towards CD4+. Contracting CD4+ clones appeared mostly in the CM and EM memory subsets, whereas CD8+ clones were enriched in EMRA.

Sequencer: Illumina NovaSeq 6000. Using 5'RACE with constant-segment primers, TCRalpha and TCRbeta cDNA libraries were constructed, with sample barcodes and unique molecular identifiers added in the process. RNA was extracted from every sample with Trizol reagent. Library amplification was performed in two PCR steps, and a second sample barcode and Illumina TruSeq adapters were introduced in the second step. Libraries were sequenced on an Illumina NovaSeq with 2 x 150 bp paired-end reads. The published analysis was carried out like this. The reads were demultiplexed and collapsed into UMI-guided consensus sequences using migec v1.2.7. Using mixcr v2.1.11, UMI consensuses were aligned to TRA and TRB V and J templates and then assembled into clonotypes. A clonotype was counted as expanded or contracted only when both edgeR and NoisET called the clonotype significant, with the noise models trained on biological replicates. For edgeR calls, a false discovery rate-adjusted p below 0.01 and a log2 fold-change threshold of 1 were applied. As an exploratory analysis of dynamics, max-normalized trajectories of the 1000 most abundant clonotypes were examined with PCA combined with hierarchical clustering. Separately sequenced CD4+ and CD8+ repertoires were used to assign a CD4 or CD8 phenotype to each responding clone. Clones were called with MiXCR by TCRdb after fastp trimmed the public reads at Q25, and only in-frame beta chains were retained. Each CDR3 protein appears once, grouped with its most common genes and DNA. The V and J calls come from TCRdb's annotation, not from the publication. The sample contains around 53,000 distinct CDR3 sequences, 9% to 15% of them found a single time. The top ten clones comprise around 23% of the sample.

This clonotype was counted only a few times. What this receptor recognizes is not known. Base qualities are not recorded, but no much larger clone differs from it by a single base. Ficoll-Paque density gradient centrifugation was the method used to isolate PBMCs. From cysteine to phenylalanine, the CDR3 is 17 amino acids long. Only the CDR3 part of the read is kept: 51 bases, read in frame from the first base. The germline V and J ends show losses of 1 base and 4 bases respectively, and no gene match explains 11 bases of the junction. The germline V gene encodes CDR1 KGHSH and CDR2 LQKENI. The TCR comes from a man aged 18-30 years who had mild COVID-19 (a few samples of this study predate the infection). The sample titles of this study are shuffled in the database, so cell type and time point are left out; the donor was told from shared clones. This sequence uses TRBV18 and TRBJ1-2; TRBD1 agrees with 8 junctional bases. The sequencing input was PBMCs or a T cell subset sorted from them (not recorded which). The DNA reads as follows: TGTGCCAGCTCACCACGTCGGACAGGGCCACTTCTCTATGGCTACACCTTC. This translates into CASSPRRTGPLLYGYTF.